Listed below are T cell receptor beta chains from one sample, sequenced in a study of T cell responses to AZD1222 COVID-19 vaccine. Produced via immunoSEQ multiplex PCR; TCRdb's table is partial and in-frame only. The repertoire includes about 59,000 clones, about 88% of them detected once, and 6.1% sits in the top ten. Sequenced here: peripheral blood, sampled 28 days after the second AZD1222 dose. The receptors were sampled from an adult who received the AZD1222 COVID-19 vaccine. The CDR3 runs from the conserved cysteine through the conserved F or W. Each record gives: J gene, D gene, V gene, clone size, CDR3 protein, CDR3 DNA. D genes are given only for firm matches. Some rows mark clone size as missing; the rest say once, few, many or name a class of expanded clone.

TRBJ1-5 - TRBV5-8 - CASRGSLGQPQHF TGTGCCAGCAGGGGGAGCCTCGGGCAGCCCCAGCATTTT
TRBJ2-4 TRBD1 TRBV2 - CASRDRGQKNIQYF TGTGCCAGCAGGGACAGGGGGCAGAAAAACATTCAGTACTTC
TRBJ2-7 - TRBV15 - CATSRVDGQNYEQYF TGTGCCACCAGCAGAGTAGATGGACAGAACTACGAGCAGTACTTC
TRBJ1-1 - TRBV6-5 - CASSYDSAPNTEAFF TGTGCCAGCAGTTACGACAGCGCGCCGAACACTGAAGCTTTCTTT
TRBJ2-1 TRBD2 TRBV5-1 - CASSLLSGRGDEQFF TGCGCCAGCAGCTTACTTAGCGGGCGAGGCGATGAGCAGTTCTTC
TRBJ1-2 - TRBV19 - CASSTLDGRNYGYTF TGTGCCAGTAGTACGCTAGACGGACGCAACTATGGCTACACCTTC
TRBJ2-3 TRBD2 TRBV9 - CASNGLAEGVSTDTQYF TGTGCCAGCAACGGACTAGCGGAAGGGGTTAGCACAGATACGCAGTATTTT
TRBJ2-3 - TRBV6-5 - CASSYSLGVGTDTQYF TGTGCCAGCAGTTACTCGCTAGGGGTTGGCACAGATACGCAGTATTTT
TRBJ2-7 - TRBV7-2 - CASSLGGGPYEQYF TGTGCCAGCAGCTTAGGTGGGGGTCCCTACGAGCAGTACTTC
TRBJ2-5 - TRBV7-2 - CASSPGPQETQYF TGTGCCAGCAGCCCCGGACCCCAAGAGACCCAGTACTTC
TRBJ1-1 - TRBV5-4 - CASSSLEMNTEAFF TGTGCCAGCAGCTCACTGGAAATGAACACTGAAGCTTTCTTT
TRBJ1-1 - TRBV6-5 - CASSTTGLGRTEAFF TGTGCCAGCAGTACTACAGGGTTGGGGAGAACTGAAGCTTTCTTT
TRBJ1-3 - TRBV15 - CATSRDSRTSGNTIYF TGTGCCACCAGCAGGGACTCCAGGACCTCTGGAAACACCATATATTTT
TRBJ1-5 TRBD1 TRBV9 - CASSGQGNSNQPQHF TGTGCCAGCAGCGGACAGGGGAATAGCAATCAGCCCCAGCATTTT
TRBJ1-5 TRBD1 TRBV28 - CASSSFEGGLDQPQHF TGTGCCAGCAGTTCCTTCGAAGGGGGCTTGGATCAGCCCCAGCATTTT
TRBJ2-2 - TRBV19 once CASSIEGANTGELFF TGTGCCAGTAGTATTGAGGGGGCGAACACCGGGGAGCTGTTTTTT
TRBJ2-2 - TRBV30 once CAWRWKGGYTGELFF TGTGCCTGGAGATGGAAAGGGGGATACACCGGGGAGCTGTTTTTT
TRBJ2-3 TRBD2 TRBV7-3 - CASSRGTSGVGADTQYF TGTGCCAGCAGCCGCGGGACTAGCGGGGTTGGGGCAGATACGCAGTATTTT
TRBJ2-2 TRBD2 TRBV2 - CASRGTRATGELFF TGTGCCAGCAGGGGGACTAGGGCCACCGGGGAGCTGTTTTTT
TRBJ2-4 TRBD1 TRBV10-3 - CAISESGGTGGTKNIQYF TGTGCCATCAGTGAGTCAGGCGGGACAGGGGGAACCAAAAACATTCAGTACTTC
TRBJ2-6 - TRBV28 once CASSSRFHSGANVLTF TGTGCCAGCAGTTCCAGATTCCACTCTGGGGCCAACGTCCTGACTTTC
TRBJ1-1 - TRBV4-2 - CASSQGANTEAFF TGTGCCAGCAGCCAAGGAGCAAACACTGAAGCTTTCTTT
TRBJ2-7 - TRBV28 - CASSGRTFQQYF TGTGCCAGCAGTGGACGGACGTTCCAGCAGTACTTC
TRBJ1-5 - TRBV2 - CASSEGSGKGYQPQHF TGTGCCAGCAGTGAGGGGTCAGGGAAGGGGTATCAGCCCCAGCATTTT
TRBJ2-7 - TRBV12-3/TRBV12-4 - CASSPGGGKQYF TGTGCCAGCAGCCCAGGGGGGGGCAAGCAGTACTTC
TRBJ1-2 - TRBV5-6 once CASSLRAAGNYGYTF TGTGCCAGCAGCTTGAGGGCAGCGGGGAACTATGGCTACACCTTC
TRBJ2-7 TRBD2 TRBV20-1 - CSASYSGAYEQYF TGCAGTGCTAGTTACAGCGGGGCTTACGAGCAGTACTTC
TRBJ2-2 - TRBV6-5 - CASSYPGRRNTGELFF TGTGCCAGCAGTTACCCGGGCAGGCGGAACACCGGGGAGCTGTTTTTT
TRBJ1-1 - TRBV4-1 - CASSQHTTGRTEAFF TGCGCCAGCAGCCAACACACGACGGGGAGGACTGAAGCTTTCTTT
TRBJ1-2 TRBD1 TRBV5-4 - CASSRNPDRGSYGYTF TGTGCCAGCAGCCGAAATCCGGACAGGGGAAGTTATGGCTACACCTTC
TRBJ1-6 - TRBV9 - CASSVQQLGSPLHF TGTGCCAGCAGCGTACAACAGCTAGGTTCACCCCTCCACTTT
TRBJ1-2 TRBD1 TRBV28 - CASREPGQGGDGYTF TGTGCCAGCAGGGAACCGGGACAGGGAGGGGACGGCTACACCTTC
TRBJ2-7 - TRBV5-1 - CASSFEGEQYF TGCGCCAGCAGCTTCGAGGGCGAGCAGTACTTC
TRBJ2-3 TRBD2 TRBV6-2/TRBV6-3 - CASSELAGKADTQYF TGTGCCAGCAGCGAACTAGCGGGAAAGGCAGATACGCAGTATTTT
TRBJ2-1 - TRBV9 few CASGRQYNEQFF TGTGCCAGCGGGCGACAGTACAATGAGCAGTTCTTC
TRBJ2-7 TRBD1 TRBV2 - CASSDPGQWSYEQYF TGTGCCAGCAGCGATCCGGGACAGTGGTCCTACGAGCAGTACTTC
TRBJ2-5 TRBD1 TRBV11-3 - CASSLDREATQYF TGTGCCAGCAGCTTGGACAGGGAGGCGACCCAGTACTTC
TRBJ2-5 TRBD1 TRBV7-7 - CASSLATGVKTQYF TGTGCTAGCAGCTTAGCGACAGGGGTAAAGACCCAGTACTTC
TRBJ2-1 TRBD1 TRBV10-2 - CASRTGGGNEQFF TGCGCCAGCCGAACAGGGGGCGGGAATGAGCAGTTCTTC
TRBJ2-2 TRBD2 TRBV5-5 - CASSTGTSDTGELFF TGTGCCAGCAGCACCGGGACTAGCGACACCGGGGAGCTGTTTTTT
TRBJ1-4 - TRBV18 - CASSPPLATNEKLFF TGTGCCAGCTCACCACCTCTTGCAACTAATGAAAAACTGTTTTTT
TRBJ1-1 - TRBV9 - CASSVLENTEAFF TGTGCCAGCAGCGTTTTGGAAAACACTGAAGCTTTCTTT
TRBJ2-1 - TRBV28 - CALTGLIKGEQFF TGTGCCCTTACCGGGCTCATTAAGGGGGAGCAGTTCTTC
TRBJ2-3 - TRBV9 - CASSADRDTQYF TGTGCCAGCAGCGCCGACAGGGATACGCAGTATTTT
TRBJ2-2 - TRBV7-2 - CASSLDSGRESGELFF TGTGCCAGCAGCTTAGATTCGGGCAGGGAGTCCGGGGAGCTGTTTTTT
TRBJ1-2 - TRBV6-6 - CASSYKGSDYGYTF TGTGCCAGCAGTTACAAGGGGAGCGACTATGGCTACACCTTC